A selection of T cell receptor beta chains follows, all from one sample in a study of blood T cell repertoires in COVID-19. Profiled with immunoSEQ multiplex PCR; TCRdb holds only in-frame clones, not every one. The data show some 150,000 clones, around 84% seen once. The sequencing sample was made of peripheral blood. The receptor set was obtained from a woman aged 55-75 years with acute or convalescent COVID-19. Each CDR3 is given with its conserved first and last residue. A D gene is named only where the DNA matches it firmly. Size is stated for part of the rows, as once, few or many counts, or as a class when the clone is expanded.

once	TRBV2	TRBJ2-2	TRBD1	CASRLDRGQTGELFF	TGTGCCAGCAGACTCGACAGGGGGCAGACCGGGGAGCTGTTTTTT
.	TRBV9	TRBJ2-6	.	CASSEVPGGANVLTF	TGTGCCAGCAGCGAGGTCCCAGGTGGGGCCAACGTCCTGACTTTC
.	TRBV3-1/TRBV3-2	TRBJ1-2	.	CASSQETHLYGYTF	TGTGCCAGCAGCCAAGAGACTCACCTCTATGGCTACACCTTC
.	TRBV10-2	TRBJ2-1	TRBD1	CASRPGTGLNEQFF	TGCGCCAGCAGACCCGGGACAGGGCTCAATGAGCAGTTCTTC
.	TRBV28	TRBJ2-5	.	CASSFGLQETQYF	TGTGCCAGCAGTTTCGGACTCCAAGAGACCCAGTACTTC
.	TRBV12-3/TRBV12-4	TRBJ1-6	TRBD1	CASSLGQDFF	TGTGCCAGCAGTTTGGGACAGGACTTTTTT
few	TRBV5-8	TRBJ1-2	TRBD1	CASSRRGGQSNLSQRYGYTF	TGTGCCAGCAGCCGACGAGGGGGACAGTCCAACCTTAGCCAACGCTATGGCTACACCTTC
.	TRBV3-1/TRBV3-2	TRBJ1-1	.	CASSQGAGAGEAFF	TGTGCCAGCAGCCAAGGGGCGGGGGCCGGTGAAGCTTTCTTT
.	TRBV3-1/TRBV3-2	TRBJ2-3	TRBD1	CASSQVGRGNTDTQYF	TGTGCCAGCAGCCAAGTCGGCAGGGGGAACACAGATACGCAGTATTTT
.	TRBV2	TRBJ2-7	.	CASSERGGYEQYF	TGTGCCAGCAGTGAACGAGGGGGCTACGAGCAGTACTTC
.	TRBV4-3	TRBJ2-7	.	CASSQDSSRTYEQYF	TGCGCCAGCAGCCAAGATTCCAGTCGAACCTACGAGCAGTACTTC
.	TRBV19	TRBJ2-7	TRBD2	CASSDTLLAGVDEQYF	TGTGCCAGTAGCGACACCTTACTAGCGGGGGTCGACGAGCAGTACTTC
.	TRBV19	TRBJ2-7	TRBD1	CASSIAQGLTYEQYF	TGTGCCAGTAGTATAGCACAGGGGTTGACCTACGAGCAGTACTTC
.	TRBV14	TRBJ1-2	TRBD1	CASSHSRDRGYGYTF	TGTGCCAGCAGCCACAGCCGGGACAGGGGATACGGCTACACCTTC
.	TRBV4-2	TRBJ2-2	TRBD2	CASSQRGTSGGRAPGELFF	TGTGCCAGCAGCCAACGTGGGACTAGCGGGGGACGGGCCCCCGGGGAGCTGTTTTTT
once	TRBV6-5	TRBJ2-3	.	CASSRHRADTQYF	TGTGCCAGCAGTCGACACAGAGCAGATACGCAGTATTTT
.	TRBV14	TRBJ2-3	TRBD2	CASSQIKRGGSDTQYF	TGTGCCAGCAGCCAGATCAAGCGGGGGGGATCAGATACGCAGTATTTT
.	TRBV5-6	TRBJ2-1	TRBD2	CASSLTSGSFYNEQFF	TGTGCCAGCAGCTTGACTAGCGGGAGCTTCTACAATGAGCAGTTCTTC
once	TRBV5-1	TRBJ2-3	.	CASSLGNRDLGDAQYF	TGCGCCAGCAGCTTGGGTAACCGGGACTTAGGGGATGCGCAGTATTTT
once	TRBV28	TRBJ2-7	.	CASSLKLRSSYEQYF	TGTGCCAGCAGTCTTAAACTGAGGAGCTCCTACGAGCAGTACTTC
.	TRBV27	TRBJ2-7	TRBD1	CASSFVTGPYEQYF	TGTGCCAGCAGTTTCGTGACAGGGCCCTACGAGCAGTACTTC
.	TRBV11-2	TRBJ1-5	.	CASTPVRGGGNQPQHF	TGTGCCAGCACCCCCGTAAGGGGCGGGGGCAATCAGCCCCAGCATTTT
.	TRBV28	TRBJ2-3	.	CASPPSVGGRRTDTQYF	TGTGCCAGCCCACCGTCGGTCGGCGGCCGGAGAACAGATACGCAGTATTTT
.	TRBV6-5	TRBJ2-7	TRBD1	CASSRQGLLSYEQYF	TGTGCCAGCAGTAGACAGGGGCTGCTCTCCTACGAGCAGTACTTC
.	TRBV28	TRBJ2-1	.	CASIPQGRNEQFF	TGTGCCAGCATTCCGCAGGGAAGGAATGAGCAGTTCTTC
once	TRBV27	TRBJ2-5	.	CASSSIKRSSQETQYF	TGTGCCAGCAGTTCCATAAAGAGATCCTCCCAAGAGACCCAGTACTTC
.	TRBV4-2	TRBJ1-2	.	CASSQEVRPREAHYGYTF	TGTGCCAGCAGCCAAGAAGTACGGCCCAGGGAGGCTCACTATGGCTACACCTTC
.	TRBV7-2	TRBJ1-2	.	CASSRLRAGYGYTF	TGTGCCAGCAGCCGGTTGAGGGCAGGCTATGGCTACACCTTC
.	TRBV11-3	TRBJ2-1	.	CASSLLGGRGLNEQFF	TGTGCCAGCAGCTTACTGGGGGGGCGGGGCCTCAATGAGCAGTTCTTC
.	TRBV15	TRBJ1-2	.	CATSRDRSGDGYTF	TGTGCCACCAGCAGAGATCGGTCAGGGGATGGCTACACCTTC
.	TRBV2	TRBJ2-3	.	CASKTEVGTDTQYF	TGTGCCAGCAAGACGGAGGTGGGCACAGATACGCAGTATTTT
.	TRBV4-3	TRBJ2-1	.	CASSQDLGRGYEQFF	TGCGCCAGCAGCCAAGATCTTGGCAGGGGTTATGAGCAGTTCTTC
few	TRBV6-2/TRBV6-3	TRBJ2-2	TRBD1	CASSRRGFWTGTTGELFF	TGTGCCAGCAGCCGCAGGGGGTTTTGGACAGGGACGACCGGGGAGCTGTTTTTT
.	TRBV5-1	TRBJ2-1	.	CASSWGQGAYPYNEQFF	TGCGCCAGCAGCTGGGGACAAGGGGCCTACCCTTACAATGAGCAGTTCTTC
.	TRBV28	TRBJ2-4	TRBD1	CASSLGSGGKAKNIQYF	TGTGCCAGCAGTTTAGGGTCAGGGGGTAAGGCCAAAAACATTCAGTACTTC
once	TRBV10-1	TRBJ2-3	TRBD1	CASSESIVRTGKITDTQYF	TGCGCCAGCAGTGAGTCGATCGTGCGGACAGGCAAAATCACAGATACGCAGTATTTT
.	TRBV6-6	TRBJ2-7	TRBD1	CASRAGTGSAYEQYF	TGTGCCAGCAGGGCCGGGACAGGGTCGGCCTACGAGCAGTACTTC
.	TRBV7-9	TRBJ1-5	.	CASSQREYQPQHF	TGTGCCAGCAGCCAACGGGAATATCAGCCCCAGCATTTT
.	TRBV28	TRBJ1-4	.	CASSLLGGSGEKLFF	TGTGCCAGCAGTTTATTGGGCGGTTCGGGGGAAAAACTGTTTTTT
.	TRBV19	TRBJ1-2	TRBD1	CASSIQTGANYGYTF	TGTGCCAGTAGTATCCAGACAGGGGCAAACTATGGCTACACCTTC
.	TRBV10-2	TRBJ2-5	.	CASSEPSRGQETQYF	TGCGCCAGCAGTGAGCCTTCTAGGGGGCAAGAGACCCAGTACTTC
.	TRBV10-1	TRBJ2-1	TRBD2	CASSEFTGGLKFF	TGCGCCAGCAGTGAGTTTACGGGGGGTCTGAAGTTCTTC
.	TRBV13	TRBJ2-7	TRBD2	CASSLSPSGASSYEQYF	TGTGCCAGCAGCTTATCGCCTAGCGGGGCGTCCTCCTACGAGCAGTACTTC
.	TRBV5-6	TRBJ1-1	.	CASSLENKKEAFF	TGTGCCAGCAGCTTGGAGAACAAAAAAGAAGCTTTCTTT
.	TRBV20-1	TRBJ2-2	TRBD1	CSASTTGDTGELFF	TGCAGTGCTAGTACAACAGGGGACACCGGGGAGCTGTTTTTT